The 31 T cell receptor beta chains presented below share a single source sample, sequenced in a study of blood T cell repertoires in COVID-19 (dated by TCRdb to the early 2020s). Library preparation was by the immunoSEQ multiplex PCR assay. TCRdb took over this immuneACCESS table, retaining in-frame rearrangements with V and J assigned. Such tables are incomplete; in checked studies, under half of the missing clones stem from an unresolved V gene, and the remainder is unexplained. This sample is represented by about 360,000 clones; approximately 86% of them were singletons. The top ten clones comprise about 2.9% of the sample. The sequenced sample consisted of peripheral blood. These receptors originate from a human donor in a cohort sampled during active COVID-19.

CDR3 amino acids: CASSLAGDRANYGYTF. CDR3 bases: TGCGCCAGCAGCTTGGCGGGGGACAGAGCTAACTATGGCTACACCTTC. This chain uses TRBV5-1 with TRBJ1-2; 7 nucleotides match TRBD1. The CDR3 extends over 16 amino acids. The trim removed 0 bases at V and 0 bases at J, leaving 5 bases unmatched. Germline CDR1 SGHRS, CDR2 YFSETQ.

The chain joins TRBV28 to TRBJ2-1; TRBD2 matches 12 bases. Germline V gives CDR1 MDHEN, CDR2 SYDVKM. The CDR3 is 17 amino acids. The trim removed 4 bases at V and 6 bases at J, leaving 10 bases unmatched. The CDR3 nucleotides read TGTGCCAGCAGTTGGGGGGGTGGACTAGCGGGATCCAATGAGCAGTTCTTC. Residues: CASSWGGGLAGSNEQFF.

This clone was detected many times. Other DNA sequences in the same sample also yield this CDR3. The V call is TRBV25-1, the J call TRBJ2-7; tentatively, D is TRBD1 (5 bases). V was clipped by 6 bases and J by 0 bases, with 6 bases between them. The length of the CDR3 is 12 residues. Germline assignment: CDR1 MGHDK and CDR2 SYGVNS. The CDR3 sequence: CASSTGSYEQYF. CDR3 coding DNA: TGTGCCAGCAGCACAGGCTCCTACGAGCAGTACTTC.

The V and J genes are TRBV5-1 and TRBJ2-1; TRBD2 aligns across 7 bases. V lost 2 bases, J lost 8 bases, and 7 bases stayed unmatched. Per the germline V gene, CDR1 is SGHRS and CDR2 is YFSETQ. This CDR3 comprises 14 residues. The CDR3 region has the DNA TGCGCCAGCAGCTTAGGACTAGGTCTGGATGAGCAGTTCTTC. Translation gives CASSLGLGLDEQFF. Supplemented by reference TRBV5-1 and TRBJ2-1, the full variable domain reads KAGVTQTPRYLIKTRGQQVTLSCSPISGHRSVSWYQQTPGQGLQFLFEYFSETQRNKGNFPGRFSGRQFSNSRSEMNVSTLELGDSALYLCASSLGLGLDEQFFGPGTRLTVL.

The rearrangement links TRBV7-3 to TRBJ2-7; TRBD1 might be the D (5 bases). V lost 5 bases and J 2 bases, leaving 22 bases between the germline ends. This CDR3 contains 17 residues. The germline gives CDR1 SGHTA, CDR2 FQGTGA. The CDR3 loop reads CASSTPNNEAGTYEQYF. CDR3 sequence (DNA): TGTGCCAGCAGCACACCGAACAACGAGGCAGGGACCTACGAGCAGTACTTC.

This clone occurred a few times. The chain uses TRBV7-2 and TRBJ2-7; 16 nucleotides line up with TRBD2. This CDR3 region has 16 residues. Germline values: CDR1 SGHTA, CDR2 FQGNSA. The J segment lost 6 bases and the V segment lost 6 bases, leaving 8 bases of the junction unmatched. DNA of the CDR3: TGTGCCAGCAGTTGGGGACTAGCGGGAGGGTTGGGCGAGCAGTACTTC. Protein product: CASSWGLAGGLGEQYF.

The count of this clone is one. As DNA, the CDR3 is TGTGCCAGCAGTTTATACCCAGTCCGGGGTACCTATGGCTACACCTTC. It encodes CASSLYPVRGTYGYTF. The chain uses TRBV27 and TRBJ1-2; unclear D gene. V shed 1 base and J shed 4 bases, with 16 bases lying between them. This CDR3 has 16 amino acids. Germline V gene lookup returns CDR1 MNHEY and CDR2 SMNVEV (reference sequence).

The J gene is TRBJ2-2, the V gene TRBV30, with D possibly being TRBD1 (6 bases). CDR1 GTSNPN and CDR2 SVGIG come from the germline V gene (reference sequence). V was clipped by 2 bases and J by 6 bases, with 10 bases between them. CDR3 length: 13 amino acids. The CDR3 DNA sequence: TGTGCCTGGAGTCTGGGGGCTGCCGGGGAGCTGTTTTTT. Encoded protein: CAWSLGAAGELFF. Full variable domain (rest looked up from reference TRBV30 and TRBJ2-2): SQTIHQWPATLVQPVGSPLSLECTVEGTSNPNLYWYRQAAGRGLQLLFYSVGIGQISSEVPQNLSASRPQDRQFILSSKKLLLSDSGFYLCAWSLGAAGELFFGEGSRLTVL.

This clone has just one count. The chain couples TRBV15 to TRBJ1-1; 8 positions agree with TRBD1. This CDR3 comprises 15 residues. Germline CDR1 is LNHNV and CDR2 is YYDKDF (reference sequence). V shed 0 bases, J shed 3 bases, and the junction held 3 bases outside the gene matches. CDR3 nucleotides: TGTGCCACCAGCAGAGAAGGACAGGGTTACACTGAAGCTTTCTTT. Protein sequence: CATSREGQGYTEAFF.

The V call is TRBV7-6, the J call TRBJ2-3; 7 nucleotides align to TRBD2. The CDR3 covers 16 residues. Germline V gene data show CDR1 as SGHVS and CDR2 as FNYEAQ. Trimming cost V 3 bases and J 2 bases; bases outside gene matches: 8. The CDR3 DNA reads as TGTGCCAGCAGCTTGGAACCGGGACTAACCACAGATACGCAGTATTTT. The encoded protein is CASSLEPGLTTDTQYF. Based on the CDR3 plus reference TRBV7-6 and TRBJ2-3, the full variable domain is GAGVSQSPRYKVTKRGQDVALRCDPISGHVSLYWYRQALGQGPEFLTYFNYEAQQDKSGLPNDRFSAERPEGSISTLTIQRTEQRDSAMYRCASSLEPGLTTDTQYFGPGTRLTVL.

V is TRBV4-1 and J is TRBJ2-7; 8 bases line up with TRBD2. The CDR3 is 17 residues long. V was pared by 1 base and J by 0 bases, with 8 bases of the junction left unmatched. Germline V lookup: CDR1 MGHRA, CDR2 YSYEKL. The CDR3 nucleotides are TGCGCCAGCAGCCAAGCATTGACTAGCGTTAGCTCCTACGAGCAGTACTTC. This translates into CASSQALTSVSSYEQYF.

This clone was detected once. The chain has TRBV7-3 and TRBJ2-1; D is perhaps TRBD1 (6 bases). The CDR3 is 13 residues long. V shed 5 bases and J shed 6 bases, with 11 bases lying between them. Germline V gene data show CDR1 as SGHTA and CDR2 as FQGTGA. This CDR3 is CASSIGQSNEQFF. CDR3 nucleotide sequence: TGTGCCAGCAGCATCGGACAGTCCAATGAGCAGTTCTTC. Full variable domain (missing parts from reference TRBV7-3 and TRBJ2-1): GAGVSQTPSNKVTEKGKYVELRCDPISGHTALYWYRQSLGQGPEFLIYFQGTGAADDSGLPNDRFFAVRPEGSVSTLKIQRTERGDSAVYLCASSIGQSNEQFFGPGTRLTVL.

This clone was counted once. The V and J genes are TRBV30 and TRBJ1-3; 8 bases map to TRBD1. CDR1 GTSNPN and CDR2 SVGIG come from the germline V gene (reference sequence). The J segment lost 1 base and the V segment lost 3 bases, leaving 11 bases of the junction unmatched. This CDR3 comprises 17 residues. In nucleotides, the CDR3 is TGTGCCTGGAGGAGTCTAGGGACAGGTTTTTCTGGAAACACCATATATTTT. It is translated as CAWRSLGTGFSGNTIYF.

The chain carries TRBV3-1 (or the pseudogene TRBV3-2) and TRBJ2-7; 10 positions agree with TRBD1. The germline V gene has CDR1 LGHDT and CDR2 YNNKEL (reference sequence). The CDR3 consists of 15 residues. The junction had 8 bases not matched to a gene; V was cut back by 4 bases and J by 5 bases. The CDR3 DNA is TGTGCCAGCAGCCTAATACCGGGACAGGGGAACGAGCAGTACTTC. The encoded protein is CASSLIPGQGNEQYF.

The J gene is TRBJ2-5, the V gene TRBV12-3 or TRBV12-4; D remains ambiguous. The CDR3 covers 12 residues. V lost 3 bases and J 7 bases, leaving 9 bases between the germline ends. The CDR3 region has the DNA TGTGCCAGCAGTTTCGCTAGTGCGACCCAGTACTTC. Translation gives CASSFASATQYF.

The chain joins TRBV2 to TRBJ2-1; no firm D call. The CDR3 runs 13 residues. The V and J ends lost 4 bases and 6 bases respectively, with 10 bases between them. Germline CDR1 and CDR2: SNHLY and FYNNEI. CDR3 DNA: TGTGCCAGCAGTGTATTCAGAATCAATGAGCAGTTCTTC. Translated, it gives CASSVFRINEQFF.

In the case of this clone: At the DNA level, this CDR3 is encoded by other sequences in the same sample as well. The CDR3 sequence: CASSPPGGYGYTF. The DNA of the CDR3 is TGTGCCAGCTCACCACCGGGGGGGTATGGCTACACCTTC. This sequence joins TRBV18 and TRBJ1-2; the D gene is possibly TRBD1 (5 bases). The CDR3 extends over 13 amino acids. V lost 0 bases and J 5 bases, leaving 7 bases between the germline ends. Germline V gene lookup returns CDR1 KGHSH and CDR2 LQKENI.

This sequence joins TRBV19 and TRBJ2-7; 7 nucleotides line up with TRBD1. With 6 bases clipped from V and 3 bases from J, the junction kept 5 bases outside the gene matches. Germline V CDR1 and CDR2: LNHDA, SQIVND (reference sequence). The length of the CDR3 is 13 residues. Here the CDR3 reads CASSKDRSYEQYF. In DNA form, the CDR3 reads TGTGCCAGTAGCAAGGACAGGAGCTACGAGCAGTACTTC.

V and J are TRBV9 and TRBJ1-6; no clear D gene. CDR3 length: 15 residues. In germline, CDR1 is SGDLS, CDR2 YYNGEE. Trimming left V 0 bases short and J 10 bases short, with 14 bases between. CDR3 DNA: TGTGCCAGCAGCGTAGAGGGCCGGGGTGGGTCACCCCTCCACTTT. Translating it yields CASSVEGRGGSPLHF.

Only one count was recorded for this clone. This sequence joins TRBV4-1 and TRBJ2-5; no reliable D call. Germline assignment: CDR1 MGHRA and CDR2 YSYEKL. V lost 0 bases and J 3 bases, leaving 8 bases between the germline ends. This CDR3 spans 14 amino acids. CDR3 protein: CASSQDPTEETQYF. For the CDR3, the DNA is TGCGCCAGCAGCCAAGATCCAACAGAAGAGACCCAGTACTTC.

The V and J genes are TRBV27 and TRBJ2-1, with 9 bases that match TRBD2. V was pared by 3 bases and J by 8 bases, with 11 bases of the junction left unmatched. Per the germline V gene, CDR1 is MNHEY and CDR2 is SMNVEV (reference sequence). This CDR3 region has 16 residues. CDR3 loop: CASSFVGSGSLDEQFF. Written as DNA, the CDR3 is TGTGCCAGCAGTTTCGTGGGTAGCGGGAGTTTGGATGAGCAGTTCTTC.

The genes are TRBV7-2 and TRBJ2-1, with 12 bases identical to TRBD2. V lost 1 base and J lost 3; bases outside the gene matches: 7. Germline V CDR1 and CDR2: SGHTA, FQGNSA. The CDR3 is 18 amino acids. CDR3 protein: CASSLVLAGGRGYNEQFF. The CDR3, as DNA: TGTGCCAGCAGCTTAGTACTAGCGGGGGGCCGGGGCTACAATGAGCAGTTCTTC.

The rearrangement joins TRBV28 to TRBJ2-6; 7 bases align to TRBD2. With V trimmed by 1 base and J by 0 bases, 0 bases remained unmatched. Germline V gene data show CDR1 as MDHEN and CDR2 as SYDVKM. This CDR3 comprises 16 residues. CDR3 residues: CASSLSGGSGANVLTF. The DNA of the CDR3 is TGTGCCAGCAGTTTATCGGGGGGCTCTGGGGCCAACGTCCTGACTTTC.

V is TRBV2 and J is TRBJ2-5; tentatively, D is TRBD2 (5 bases). The V gene's germline CDR1 is SNHLY and CDR2 FYNNEI. Trimming stripped 6 bases from V and 5 bases from J, with 13 bases between. The CDR3 consists of 13 residues. The CDR3 is CASSEGGRETQYF. The DNA for the CDR3 is TGTGCCAGCAGCGAGGGTGGACGGGAGACCCAGTACTTC.

The CDR3 DNA reads as TGTGCCAGCAGTCTCAAGGCGGGAGGAATCTACGAGCAGTACTTC. This sequence encodes CASSLKAGGIYEQYF. The rearrangement links TRBV27 to TRBJ2-7; 8 nucleotides agree with TRBD2. Looked up from germline, CDR1 is MNHEY and CDR2 is SMNVEV (reference sequence). V lost 5 bases to trimming and J lost 3 bases; unmatched junction nucleotides: 9. This CDR3 region has 15 residues.

The rearrangement joins TRBV5-4 to TRBJ2-1; D is uncertain. In germline, CDR1 is SGHNT, CDR2 YYREEE (reference sequence). V was shortened by 0 bases and J by 6 bases, with 4 bases between the two germline ends. The length of the CDR3 is 12 residues. The CDR3 is CASSLDLNEQFF. The DNA of the CDR3 is TGTGCCAGCAGCTTGGATCTCAATGAGCAGTTCTTC.

The gene calls are TRBV6-1 and TRBJ2-1; D remains unclear. The length of the CDR3 is 15 residues. V was clipped by 2 bases and J by 5 bases, with 13 bases between them. Germline V gene data show CDR1 as MNHNS and CDR2 as SASEGT. The CDR3 region is CASSEIPPSHNEQFF. DNA of the CDR3: TGTGCCAGCAGTGAAATTCCCCCCTCTCACAATGAGCAGTTCTTC.

The chain carries TRBV3-1 (or the pseudogene TRBV3-2) and TRBJ1-4; D is possibly TRBD1 (6 bases). The CDR3 sequence is 14 residues long. CDR1 is LGHDT, CDR2 YNNKEL, per germline (reference sequence). With 1 base removed from V and 8 bases from J, the gap between germline ends came to 11 bases. The CDR3 nucleotides are TGTGCCAGCAGCCAAGTCGGACAGTGGGAAAAACTGTTTTTT. It is translated as CASSQVGQWEKLFF.

This sequence joins TRBV5-1 and TRBJ1-2; 8 bases are shared with TRBD1. This CDR3 region has 14 residues. Germline CDR1 and CDR2: SGHRS and YFSETQ. V dropped 3 bases and J dropped 8; count of bases not matched to a gene: 9. CDR3: CASSWIGQGTGYTF. CDR3 nucleotides: TGCGCCAGCAGCTGGATAGGACAGGGTACAGGCTACACCTTC.

This clone was seen only once. The rearrangement links TRBV5-5 to TRBJ2-3, with 7 bases lining up with TRBD2. CDR3 length: 18 residues. CDR1 is SGHKS, CDR2 YYEKEE, per germline (reference sequence). The V and J ends lost 0 bases and 4 bases, in that order; junction bases with no gene match: 14. The DNA of the CDR3 is TGTGCCAGCAGCTTGGATTTCCAGCGGGATCCGCGGGCAGATACGCAGTATTTT. Translated, it gives CASSLDFQRDPRADTQYF.

This clone occurred a few times. The J gene is TRBJ1-1, the V gene TRBV12-3 or TRBV12-4, with a weak D call TRBD1 (5 bases). CDR3 length equals 13 residues. The germline V and J ends were trimmed by 6 bases and 4 bases, with 12 bases remaining between them. The CDR3 sequence is CASSSGWGTEAFF. The CDR3 DNA reads as TGTGCCAGCAGCTCAGGGTGGGGCACTGAAGCTTTCTTT.